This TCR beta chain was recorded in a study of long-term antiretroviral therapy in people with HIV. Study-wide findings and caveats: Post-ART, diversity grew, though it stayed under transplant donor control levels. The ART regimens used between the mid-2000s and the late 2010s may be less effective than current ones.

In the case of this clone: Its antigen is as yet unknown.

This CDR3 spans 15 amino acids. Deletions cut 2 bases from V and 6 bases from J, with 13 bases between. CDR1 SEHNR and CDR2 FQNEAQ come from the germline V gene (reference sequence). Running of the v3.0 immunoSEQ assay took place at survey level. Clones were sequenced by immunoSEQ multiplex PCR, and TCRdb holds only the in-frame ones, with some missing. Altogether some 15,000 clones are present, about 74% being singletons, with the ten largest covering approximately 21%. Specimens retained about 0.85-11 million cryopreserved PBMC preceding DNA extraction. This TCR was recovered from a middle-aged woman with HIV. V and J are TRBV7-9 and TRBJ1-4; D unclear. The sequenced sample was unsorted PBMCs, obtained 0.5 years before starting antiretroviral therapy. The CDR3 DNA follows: TGTGCCAGCAGCTTACGGGGTCAAACGGATGAAAAACTGTTTTTT. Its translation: CASSLRGQTDEKLFF.